This TCR beta chain was observed in a study of cytomegalovirus exposure and HLA in healthy donors. Looking at the study overall: HLA-typed donors contributed some 83 million unique TCRs, which were held in an early data release.

Primers included in the PCR were 60 Vbeta and 13 Jbeta primers. In the original processing: Later reanalysis found approximately 76 million unique TCR beta chains, around 9.9 million of them shared. The method was immunoSEQ multiplex PCR; TCRdb's version includes in-frame clones alone and lacks a portion of them. V and J calls and clone size are as listed in that table; D and trimming were resolved from the DNA. Of over 35,000 clones in the sample, 68% were seen once. Germline CDR1 and CDR2: SGHVS and FQNEAQ. This CDR3 is 13 amino acids long. The ends were cut back, 3 bases at V and 14 bases at J, with 17 bases in the middle.

The sequence was obtained from a man aged 40-49 years in good health and CMV-seronegative. V usage is TRBV7-8 and J usage is TRBJ2-1; weak D call: TRBD2 (6 bases). The source material was PBMCs. CDR3 in amino acids: CASSFPSAGRKFF. The CDR3 DNA is TGTGCCAGCAGCTTCCCTAGCGCTGGGAGAAAGTTCTTC. The variable domain in full, with the rest retrieved from reference TRBV7-8 and TRBJ2-1, is GAGVSQSPRYKVAKRGQDVALRCDPISGHVSLFWYQQALGQGPEFLTYFQNEAQLDKSGLPSDRFFAERPEGSVSTLKIQRTQQEDSAVYLCASSFPSAGRKFFGPGTRLTVL.